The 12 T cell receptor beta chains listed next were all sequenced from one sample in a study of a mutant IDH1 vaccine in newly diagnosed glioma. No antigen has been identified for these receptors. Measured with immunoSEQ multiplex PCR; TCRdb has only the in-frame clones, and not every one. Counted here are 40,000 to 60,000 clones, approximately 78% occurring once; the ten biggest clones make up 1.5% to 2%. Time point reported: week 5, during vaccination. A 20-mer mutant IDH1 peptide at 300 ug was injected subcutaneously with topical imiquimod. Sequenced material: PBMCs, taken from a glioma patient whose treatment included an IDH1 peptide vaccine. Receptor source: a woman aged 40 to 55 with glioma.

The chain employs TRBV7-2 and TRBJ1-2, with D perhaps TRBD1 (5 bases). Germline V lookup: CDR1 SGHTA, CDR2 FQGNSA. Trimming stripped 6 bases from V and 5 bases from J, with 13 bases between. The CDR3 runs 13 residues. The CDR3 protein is CASSYGAGYGYTF. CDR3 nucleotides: TGTGCCAGCAGTTACGGGGCGGGATATGGCTACACCTTC.

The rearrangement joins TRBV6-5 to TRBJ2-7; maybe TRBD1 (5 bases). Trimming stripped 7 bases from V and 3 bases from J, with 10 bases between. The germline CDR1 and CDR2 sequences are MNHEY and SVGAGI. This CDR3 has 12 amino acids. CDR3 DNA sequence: TGTGCCAGCACCCGCCAGGGCTACGAGCAGTACTTC. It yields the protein CASTRQGYEQYF.

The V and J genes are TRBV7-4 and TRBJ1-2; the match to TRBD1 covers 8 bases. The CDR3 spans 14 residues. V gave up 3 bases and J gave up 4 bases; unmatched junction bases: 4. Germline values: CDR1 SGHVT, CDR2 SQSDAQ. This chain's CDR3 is CASSLGTGTYGYTF. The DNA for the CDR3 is TGTGCCAGCAGCTTGGGGACAGGCACCTATGGCTACACCTTC. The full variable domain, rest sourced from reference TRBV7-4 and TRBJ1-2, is GAGVSQSPRYKVAKRGRDVALRCDSISGHVTLYWYRQTLGQGSEVLTYSQSDAQRDKSGRPSGRFSAERPERSVSTLKIQRTEQGDSAVYLCASSLGTGTYGYTFGSGTRLTVV.

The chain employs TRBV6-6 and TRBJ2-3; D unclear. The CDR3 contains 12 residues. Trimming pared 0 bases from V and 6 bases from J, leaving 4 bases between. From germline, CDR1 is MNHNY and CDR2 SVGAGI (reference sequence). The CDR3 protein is CASSYSGDTQYF. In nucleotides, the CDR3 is TGTGCCAGCAGTTACTCGGGGGATACGCAGTATTTT.

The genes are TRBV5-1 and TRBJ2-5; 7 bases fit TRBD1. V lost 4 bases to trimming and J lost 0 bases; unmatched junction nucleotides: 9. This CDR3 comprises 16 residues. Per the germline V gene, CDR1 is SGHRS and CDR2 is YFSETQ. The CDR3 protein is CASSPTTGMYQETQYF. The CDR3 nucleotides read TGCGCCAGCAGCCCCACGACAGGGATGTACCAAGAGACCCAGTACTTC.

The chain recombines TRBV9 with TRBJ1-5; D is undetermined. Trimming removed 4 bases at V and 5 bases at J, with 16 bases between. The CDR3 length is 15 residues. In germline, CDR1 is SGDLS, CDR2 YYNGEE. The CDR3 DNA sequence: TGTGCCAGCAGCCCCCGTGGTACGGCCCATCAGCCCCAGCATTTT. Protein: CASSPRGTAHQPQHF.

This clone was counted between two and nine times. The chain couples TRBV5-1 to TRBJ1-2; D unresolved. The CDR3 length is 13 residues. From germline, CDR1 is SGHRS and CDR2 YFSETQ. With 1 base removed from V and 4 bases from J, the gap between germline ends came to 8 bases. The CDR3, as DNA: TGCGCCAGCAGCTTGAGTTCGGGCTATGGCTACACCTTC. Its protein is CASSLSSGYGYTF.

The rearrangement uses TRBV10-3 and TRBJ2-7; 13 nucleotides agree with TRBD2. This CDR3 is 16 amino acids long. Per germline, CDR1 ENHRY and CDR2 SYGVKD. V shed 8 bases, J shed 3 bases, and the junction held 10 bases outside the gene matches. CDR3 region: CAIARQLAGGRYEQYF. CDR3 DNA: TGTGCCATCGCACGCCAACTAGCGGGGGGGCGCTACGAGCAGTACTTC.

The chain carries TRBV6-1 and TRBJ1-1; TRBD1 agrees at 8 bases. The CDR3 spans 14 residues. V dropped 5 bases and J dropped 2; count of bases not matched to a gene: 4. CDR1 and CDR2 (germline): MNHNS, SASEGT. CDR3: CASSLQGENTEAFF. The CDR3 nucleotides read TGTGCCAGCAGTTTACAGGGGGAAAACACTGAAGCTTTCTTT.

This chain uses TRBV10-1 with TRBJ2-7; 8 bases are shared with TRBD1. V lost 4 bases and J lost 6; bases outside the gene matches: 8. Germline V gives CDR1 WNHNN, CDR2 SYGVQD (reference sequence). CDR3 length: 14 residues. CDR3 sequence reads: CASSGGQGSVEQYF. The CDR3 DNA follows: TGCGCCAGCAGTGGTGGACAGGGCTCCGTCGAGCAGTACTTC.

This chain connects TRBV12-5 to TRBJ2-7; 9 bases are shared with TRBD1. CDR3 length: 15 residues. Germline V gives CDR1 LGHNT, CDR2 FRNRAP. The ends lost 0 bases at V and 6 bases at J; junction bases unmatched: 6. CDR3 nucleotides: TGTGCTAGTGGTTTGGTAAAGGGACAGGGCCTCGAGCAGTACTTC. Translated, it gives CASGLVKGQGLEQYF.

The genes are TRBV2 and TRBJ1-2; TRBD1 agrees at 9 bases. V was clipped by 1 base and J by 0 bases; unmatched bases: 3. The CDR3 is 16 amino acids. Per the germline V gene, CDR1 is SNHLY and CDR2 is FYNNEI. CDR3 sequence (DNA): TGTGCCAGCAGTGAAGTGAGGACAGGGGCTAACTATGGCTACACCTTC. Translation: CASSEVRTGANYGYTF.